The 27 T cell receptor beta chains reported below all come from one sample, sequenced in a study of T-cell reconstitution after alpha-beta-depleted transplantation in children. For TCRbeta, the library was prepared with unique molecular identifiers. TCRdb re-analysed the PCR reads in MiXCR, keeping a single row per CDR3 protein. The sample includes about 510,000 distinct CDR3 sequences, approximately 10% seen only once; the top ten take 12% to 15%. The source was PBMCs, mostly from graft donor cells, collected 180 days after TCRalphabeta/CD19-depleted stem cell transplant. The receptors originated from a female patient between 2 and 15 years old who had a stem cell transplant for aplastic anemia, so the T cells may come from the graft donor.

In this sample, this clonotype turned up a few times. V is TRBV20-1 and J is TRBJ1-2; D is undetermined. Between the trimmed V and J ends, which lost 0 bases and 4 bases, there was a span of 12 bases. Germline V CDR1 and CDR2: DFQATT, SNEGSKA (reference sequence). The CDR3 totals 14 residues. The CDR3 coding sequence is TGCAGTGCTAGAGATATGGGAGATCGCTATGGCTACACCTTC. Its protein is CSARDMGDRYGYTF.

This clonotype was recorded many times. The rearrangement joins TRBV18 to TRBJ2-5; the D call may be TRBD1 or TRBD2 (5 bases each). This CDR3 has 14 residues. Trimming removed 3 bases at V and 0 bases at J, with 8 bases between. CDR1 is KGHSH and CDR2 is LQKENI in the germline V gene. CDR3 in DNA: TGTGCCAGCTCACCCGGGACGAACCAAGAGACCCAGTACTTC. This codes for CASSPGTNQETQYF.

Only a few counts were recorded for this clonotype. The V gene is TRBV28, the J gene TRBJ1-3, with TRBD1 as a possible D gene (6 bases). The CDR3 covers 16 residues. The germline V gene encodes CDR1 MDHEN and CDR2 SYDVKM. The V end lost 6 bases, the J end lost 0 bases, and 15 bases lay between the germline ends. The CDR3 nucleotides are TGTGCCAGCAGAGGGGGGCAGCGCCTCTCTGGAAACACCATATATTTT. Amino acid sequence: CASRGGQRLSGNTIYF.

This clonotype showed up just a few times. The chain combines TRBV20-1 with TRBJ2-2; unclear D gene. This CDR3 contains 14 residues. Germline assignment: CDR1 DFQATT and CDR2 SNEGSKA (reference sequence). V was clipped by 3 bases and J by 2 bases, with 10 bases between them. CDR3 DNA sequence: TGCAGTGCTAGTCCCCGTATAAACACCGGGGAGCTGTTTTTT. Translation gives CSASPRINTGELFF.

This chain uses TRBV19 with TRBJ2-7; no reliable D call. Trimming removed 7 bases from V and 4 bases from J, with 8 bases in between. This CDR3 spans 11 amino acids. CDR1 is LNHDA, CDR2 SQIVND, per germline (reference sequence). This CDR3 reads CASMGKYEQYF. The CDR3, as DNA: TGTGCCAGTATGGGGAAATACGAGCAGTACTTC.

The chain carries TRBV6-2 or TRBV6-3 and TRBJ2-4; D may be TRBD2 (6 bases). This CDR3 contains 15 residues. Trimming took 2 bases from V and 0 from J, leaving 8 bases between them. Germline CDR1 and CDR2: MNHEY and SVGEGT. The DNA for the CDR3 is TGTGCCAGCAGTTACGGCGGGACAGCCAAAAACATTCAGTACTTC. It is translated as CASSYGGTAKNIQYF.

This clonotype was seen a few times. The CDR3 is CASSFNLRAWGGEQYF. The CDR3 DNA reads TGTGCCAGCAGCTTTAACCTCCGGGCCTGGGGGGGAGAGCAGTACTTC. The chain carries TRBV7-2 and TRBJ2-7; 7 bases map to TRBD2. Germline V gene data show CDR1 as SGHTA and CDR2 as FQGNSA. This CDR3 region has 16 residues. Trimming cost V 3 bases and J 7 bases; bases outside gene matches: 15.

This chain links TRBV28 with TRBJ2-7; D not certain. The V end lost 8 bases, the J end lost 9 bases, and 8 bases lay between the germline ends. This CDR3 is 9 amino acids long. Germline assignment: CDR1 MDHEN and CDR2 SYDVKM. The CDR3 reads CASYWGQYV. In nucleotides, the CDR3 is TGTGCCAGCTACTGGGGGCAGTACGTC.

The chain combines TRBV6-5 with TRBJ2-3; TRBD2 is a possible D gene (5 bases). Trimming removed 2 bases at V and 2 bases at J, with 14 bases between. Germline values: CDR1 MNHEY, CDR2 SVGAGI. The CDR3 totals 16 residues. This chain's CDR3 is CASSYDYLGLTDTQYF. The CDR3 nucleotides are TGTGCCAGCAGTTACGACTACCTCGGTCTCACAGATACGCAGTATTTT.

The chain recombines TRBV4-1 with TRBJ2-3, with 8 bases lining up with TRBD2. Germline V gene lookup returns CDR1 MGHRA and CDR2 YSYEKL. This CDR3 has 18 residues. V was pared by 0 bases and J by 1 base, with 9 bases of the junction left unmatched. DNA for the CDR3: TGCGCCAGCAGCCAAGATCTGGGAGCGGGAGTTCGCACAGATACGCAGTATTTT. Its protein product is CASSQDLGAGVRTDTQYF.

The rearrangement uses TRBV3-1 and TRBJ2-1; TRBD2 matches 8 bases. The germline V gene encodes CDR1 LGHDT and CDR2 YNNKEL (reference sequence). The CDR3 is 15 amino acids. V shed 0 bases and J 7 bases; nucleotides not matched to a gene: 5. The CDR3: CASSQDGRAGNEQFF. The CDR3 DNA sequence: TGTGCCAGCAGCCAAGACGGGAGGGCCGGGAATGAGCAGTTCTTC.

The chain carries TRBV4-1 and TRBJ2-4, with 11 nucleotides matching TRBD1. Germline V gene data show CDR1 as MGHRA and CDR2 as YSYEKL. J was trimmed by 6 bases and V by 1 base; bases with no gene match: 2. The CDR3 consists of 15 residues. The CDR3 sequence is CASSQGGTGGNIQYF. In DNA form, the CDR3 reads TGCGCCAGCAGCCAAGGCGGGACAGGGGGAAACATTCAGTACTTC.

This clonotype was picked up a small number of times. The J gene is TRBJ1-5, the V gene TRBV20-1; 11 bases agree with TRBD1. The CDR3 covers 14 residues. CDR1 and CDR2 from the germline V gene are DFQATT and SNEGSKA (reference sequence). V gave up 5 bases and J gave up 6 bases; unmatched junction bases: 6. This CDR3 is CSAGQGASGQPQHF. CDR3 in DNA: TGCAGTGCTGGACAGGGGGCGAGTGGTCAGCCCCAGCATTTT.

The chain links TRBV7-2 to TRBJ2-3; no clear D gene. The CDR3 is 14 amino acids. Trimming took off 5 bases at V and 4 bases at J, with 13 bases between the two ends. Germline V gene data show CDR1 as SGHTA and CDR2 as FQGNSA. The DNA for the CDR3 is TGTGCCAGCAGCCCTACTTTTATTTCAGATACGCAGTATTTT. This sequence encodes CASSPTFISDTQYF.

This clonotype was observed a handful of times. The gene calls are TRBV30 and TRBJ2-1; D may be TRBD2 (5 bases). Germline values: CDR1 GTSNPN, CDR2 SVGIG (reference sequence). Trimming cost V 1 base and J 4 bases, with 8 bases left between them. The CDR3 totals 13 residues. The CDR3 coding sequence is TGTGCCTGGAGTGGGACTTATTACAATGAGCAGTTCTTC. It specifies CAWSGTYYNEQFF.

This clonotype showed up just a few times. The chain combines TRBV13 with TRBJ1-2, with 11 bases that match TRBD1. Germline lookup yields CDR1 PRHDT and CDR2 FYEKMQ (reference sequence). The CDR3 is 16 amino acids. V dropped 0 bases and J dropped 7; count of bases not matched to a gene: 7. This CDR3 reads CASSLGLRTGGLGYTF. CDR3 bases: TGTGCCAGCAGCTTAGGCCTCCGGACAGGGGGCCTTGGCTACACCTTC.

This clonotype appeared a few times. The rearrangement joins TRBV2 to TRBJ2-1; D may be TRBD2 (5 bases). The germline gives CDR1 SNHLY, CDR2 FYNNEI. The CDR3 sequence is 12 residues long. With 9 bases removed from V and 3 bases from J, the gap between germline ends came to 9 bases. CDR3 sequence: CARGGLYNEQFF. Here the CDR3 DNA reads TGTGCCAGAGGCGGACTCTACAATGAGCAGTTCTTC.

The rearrangement uses TRBV12-3 or TRBV12-4 and TRBJ2-2; TRBD1 is a possible D gene (6 bases). CDR3 size: 17 residues. V dropped 3 bases and J dropped 0 bases, with 14 bases sitting between them. Written as DNA, the CDR3 is TGTGCCAGCAGTTTCGGCAGGGGATCCCCGAACACCGGGGAGCTGTTTTTT. This encodes CASSFGRGSPNTGELFF.

The count of this clonotype is one. The chain joins TRBV7-3 to TRBJ1-1; 10 nucleotides line up with TRBD1. Germline V gene sequence: CDR1 SGHTA, CDR2 FQGTGA. V was pared by 5 bases and J by 4 bases, with 7 bases of the junction left unmatched. The CDR3 extends over 15 amino acids. Here the CDR3 reads CASSQTGGATTEAFF. Written as DNA, the CDR3 is TGTGCCAGCAGCCAGACAGGGGGCGCGACCACTGAAGCTTTCTTT.

V is TRBV28 and J is TRBJ2-1, with 7 bases that match TRBD2. This CDR3 contains 14 residues. The germline V gene encodes CDR1 MDHEN and CDR2 SYDVKM. The trim removed 6 bases at V and 10 bases at J, leaving 12 bases unmatched. The chain's CDR3 is CASSGGGLLREQFF. The CDR3 bases are TGTGCCAGCAGCGGCGGGGGACTCCTCCGCGAGCAGTTCTTC.

A few counts support this clonotype. The V and J genes are TRBV3-1 and TRBJ2-7, with D perhaps given as TRBD1 or TRBD2 (5 bases each). Germline lookup yields CDR1 LGHDT and CDR2 YNNKEL (reference sequence). The CDR3 runs 12 residues. Trimming cost V 3 bases and J 7 bases, with 10 bases left between them. This CDR3 reads CASSQGPGEQYF. In DNA, the CDR3 is TGTGCCAGCAGCCAGGGGCCGGGGGAGCAGTACTTC.

This clonotype was seen more than once but under ten times. The genes are TRBV7-2 and TRBJ2-3; TRBD1 aligns across 7 bases. With V trimmed by 5 bases and J by 13 bases, 9 bases remained unmatched. Germline-derived CDR1 and CDR2 are SGHTA and FQGNSA. The CDR3 has 12 residues. The CDR3 protein is CASSPDRAAEYF. In nucleotides, the CDR3 is TGTGCCAGCAGCCCCGACAGGGCCGCGGAGTATTTT.

This clonotype has ten or more counts. The chain uses TRBV7-9 and TRBJ2-7, with D unresolved. The germline V gene encodes CDR1 SEHNR and CDR2 FQNEAQ (reference sequence). Trimming took 3 bases from V and 3 from J, leaving 12 bases between them. The CDR3 runs to 14 residues. The CDR3 coding sequence is TGTGCCAGCAGCTTGGCGCCGGACGGCTACGAGCAGTACGTC. As protein: CASSLAPDGYEQYV.

This clonotype was recorded a few times. The rearrangement uses TRBV20-1 and TRBJ2-2, with D tentatively TRBD2 (6 bases). The CDR3 is made up of 16 amino acids. V lost 4 bases, J lost 4 bases, and 19 bases lay in between. Per the germline V gene, CDR1 is DFQATT and CDR2 is SNEGSKA (reference sequence). CDR3 region: CSATDFRDGGTGELFF. CDR3 DNA: TGCAGTGCTACAGATTTCCGGGACGGGGGCACCGGGGAGCTGTTTTTT.

The rearrangement links TRBV5-1 to TRBJ1-2, with D unresolved. The CDR3 runs to 13 residues. V dropped 0 bases and J dropped 7 bases, with 10 bases sitting between them. Germline V CDR1 and CDR2: SGHRS, YFSETQ. CDR3 amino acids: CASSLAPGSGYTF. The CDR3 nucleotides read TGCGCCAGCAGCTTGGCTCCGGGGAGTGGCTACACCTTC. The entire variable domain, with the rest obtained from reference TRBV5-1 and TRBJ1-2, is as follows: KAGVTQTPRYLIKTRGQQVTLSCSPISGHRSVSWYQQTPGQGLQFLFEYFSETQRNKGNFPGRFSGRQFSNSRSEMNVSTLELGDSALYLCASSLAPGSGYTFGSGTRLTVV.

The chain joins TRBV25-1 to TRBJ2-5, with TRBD2 as a possible D gene (6 bases). V was shortened by 4 bases and J by 5 bases, with 14 bases between the two germline ends. Germline CDR1 is MGHDK and CDR2 is SYGVNS. The CDR3 runs 14 residues. CDR3 sequence: CASSGLAVGETQYF. The CDR3 nucleotides read TGTGCCAGCAGTGGTTTAGCGGTTGGGGAGACCCAGTACTTC.

This clonotype was seen more than once but under ten times. V usage is TRBV27 and J usage is TRBJ1-2; D gene uncertain. Trimming shortened V by 4 bases and J by 7 bases, and 7 bases separated the two germline ends. Germline CDR1 MNHEY, CDR2 SMNVEV (reference sequence). The CDR3 length is 11 residues. CDR3 nucleotide sequence: TGTGCCAGCAGTTCGGGGATTGGCTACACCTTC. Translation: CASSSGIGYTF.